Below, one T cell receptor beta chain is given with its context. These data come from a study of T cells expressing NK-cell markers. Each CDR3 protein gets one entry in TCRdb, which reprocessed the 5' RACE reads and gives no DNA. This table holds some 390,000 distinct CDR3 sequences. Germline V CDR1 and CDR2: SGHRS, YFSETQ. The CDR3 is 15 amino acids. The rearrangement links TRBV5-1 to TRBJ2-7; TCRdb's D call of TRBD1 is untestable without DNA. The source of this sequence is a woman between 45 and 60 years old in good health. Sequencing used blood T cells: a sorted CD56 or NKG2C T cell subset, CD4+ or CD8+ T cells, or bulk PBMC T cells (not recorded which). CDR3 region: CASSSMGQATYEQYF. Using reference TRBV5-1 and TRBJ2-7 for the parts outside the CDR3, the full variable domain is KAGVTQTPRYLIKTRGQQVTLSCSPISGHRSVSWYQQTPGQGLQFLFEYFSETQRNKGNFPGRFSGRQFSNSRSEMNVSTLELGDSALYLCASSSMGQATYEQYFGPGTRLTVT.